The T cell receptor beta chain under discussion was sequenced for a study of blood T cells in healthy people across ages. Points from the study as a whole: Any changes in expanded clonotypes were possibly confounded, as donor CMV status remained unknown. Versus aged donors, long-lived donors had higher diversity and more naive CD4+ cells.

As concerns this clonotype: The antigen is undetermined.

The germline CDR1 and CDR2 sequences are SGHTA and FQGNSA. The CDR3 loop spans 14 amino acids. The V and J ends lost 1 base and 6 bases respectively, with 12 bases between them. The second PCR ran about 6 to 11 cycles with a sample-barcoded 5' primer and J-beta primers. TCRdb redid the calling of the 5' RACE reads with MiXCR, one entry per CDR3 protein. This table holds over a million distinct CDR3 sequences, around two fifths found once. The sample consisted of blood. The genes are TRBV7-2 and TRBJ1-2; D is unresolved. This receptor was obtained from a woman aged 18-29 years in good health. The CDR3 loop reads CASSLEARGDGYTF. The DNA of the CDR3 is TGTGCCAGCAGCTTAGAGGCGAGAGGAGATGGCTACACCTTC.